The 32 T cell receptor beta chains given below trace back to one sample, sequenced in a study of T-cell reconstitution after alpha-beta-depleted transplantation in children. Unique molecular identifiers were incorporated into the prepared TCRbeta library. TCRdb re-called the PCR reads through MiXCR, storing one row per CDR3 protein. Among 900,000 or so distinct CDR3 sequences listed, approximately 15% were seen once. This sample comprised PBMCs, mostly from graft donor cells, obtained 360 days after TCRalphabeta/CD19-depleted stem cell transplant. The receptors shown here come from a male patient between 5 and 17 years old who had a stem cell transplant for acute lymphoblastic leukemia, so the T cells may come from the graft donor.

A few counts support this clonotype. In DNA form, the CDR3 reads TGCGCCAGCAGTCTCAGGGTAGCTACTGAAGCTTTCTTT. Residues: CASSLRVATEAFF. The J gene is TRBJ1-1, the V gene TRBV4-1, with D maybe TRBD1 (5 bases). With 6 bases removed from V and 5 bases from J, the gap between germline ends came to 13 bases. The CDR3 has 13 amino acids. CDR1 is MGHRA, CDR2 YSYEKL, per germline.

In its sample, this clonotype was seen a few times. The CDR3 region has the DNA TGTGCCAGCAGTTACGGGGGCCTCATAGGATTTTATGGCTACACCTTC. It encodes CASSYGGLIGFYGYTF. The rearrangement links TRBV6-5 to TRBJ1-2; D might be TRBD1 (6 bases). The CDR3 length is 16 residues. V was cut by 2 bases and J by 5 bases, with 18 bases left in between. Germline V gene lookup returns CDR1 MNHEY and CDR2 SVGAGI.

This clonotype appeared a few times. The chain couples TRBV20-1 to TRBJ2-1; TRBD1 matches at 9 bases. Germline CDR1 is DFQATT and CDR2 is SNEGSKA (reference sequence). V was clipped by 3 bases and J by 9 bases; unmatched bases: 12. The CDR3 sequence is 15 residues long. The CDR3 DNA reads TGCAGTGCTAGGATCCGGGACAGGGCTTTTGGTGAGCAGTTCTTC. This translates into CSARIRDRAFGEQFF.

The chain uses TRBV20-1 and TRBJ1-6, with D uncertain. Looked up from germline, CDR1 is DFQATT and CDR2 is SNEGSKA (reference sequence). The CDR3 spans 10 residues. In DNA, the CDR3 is TGCAGCTGGGCGAATTCACCCCTCCACTTT. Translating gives CSWANSPLHF.

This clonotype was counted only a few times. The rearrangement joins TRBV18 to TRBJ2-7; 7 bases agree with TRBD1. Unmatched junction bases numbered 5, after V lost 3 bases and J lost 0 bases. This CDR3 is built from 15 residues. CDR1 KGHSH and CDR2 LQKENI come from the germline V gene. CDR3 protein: CASSPEGQSSYEQYF. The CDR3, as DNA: TGTGCCAGCTCACCTGAGGGACAGAGCTCCTACGAGCAGTACTTC.

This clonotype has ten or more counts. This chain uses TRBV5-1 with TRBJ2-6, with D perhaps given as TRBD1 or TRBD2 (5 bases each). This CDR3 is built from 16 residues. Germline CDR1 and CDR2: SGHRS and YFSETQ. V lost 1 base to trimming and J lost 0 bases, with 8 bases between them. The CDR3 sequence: CASSLPGTSGANVLTF. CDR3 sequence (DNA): TGCGCCAGCAGCTTGCCGGGGACCTCTGGGGCCAACGTCCTGACTTTC.

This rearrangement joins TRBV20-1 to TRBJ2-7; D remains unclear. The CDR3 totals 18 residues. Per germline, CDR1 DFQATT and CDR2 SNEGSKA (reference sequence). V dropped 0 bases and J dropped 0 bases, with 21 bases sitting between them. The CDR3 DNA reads TGCAGTGCTAGAGATCGGAAAGCGAGCAGGCAGAGCTCCTACGAGCAGTACTTC. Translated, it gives CSARDRKASRQSSYEQYF.

CDR3 protein: CASSLFGQETQYF. The CDR3 DNA follows: TGTGCCAGCAGTTTATTCGGCCAAGAGACCCAGTACTTC. The rearrangement joins TRBV12-3 or TRBV12-4 to TRBJ2-5; D gene ambiguous. Between the trimmed V and J ends, which lost 2 bases and 1 base, there was a span of 5 bases. The length of the CDR3 is 13 residues.

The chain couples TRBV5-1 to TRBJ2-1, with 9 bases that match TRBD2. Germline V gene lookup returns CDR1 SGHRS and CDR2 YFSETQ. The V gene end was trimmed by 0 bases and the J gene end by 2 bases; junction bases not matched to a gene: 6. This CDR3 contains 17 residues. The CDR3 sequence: CASSLAAGGRAYNEQFF. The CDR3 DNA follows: TGCGCCAGCAGCTTGGCAGCGGGAGGCCGTGCCTACAATGAGCAGTTCTTC.

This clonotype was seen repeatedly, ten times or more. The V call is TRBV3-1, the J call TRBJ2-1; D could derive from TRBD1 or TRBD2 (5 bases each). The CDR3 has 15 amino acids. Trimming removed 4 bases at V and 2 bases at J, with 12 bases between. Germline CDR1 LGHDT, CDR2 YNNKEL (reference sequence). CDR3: CASSLWDRAYNEQFF. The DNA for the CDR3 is TGTGCCAGCAGCCTCTGGGACCGCGCCTACAATGAGCAGTTCTTC.

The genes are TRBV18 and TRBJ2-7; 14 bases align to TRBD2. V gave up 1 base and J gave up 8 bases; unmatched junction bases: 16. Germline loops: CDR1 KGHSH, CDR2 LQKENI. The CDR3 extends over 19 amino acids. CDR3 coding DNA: TGTGCCAGCTCACCACGCCCGGGACTAGCGGGAGTCCGGCTCCTACAGCAGTACTTC. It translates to CASSPRPGLAGVRLLQQYF.

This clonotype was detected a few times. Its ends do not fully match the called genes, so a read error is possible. This chain's CDR3 is CATSRAASGTPRNF. The CDR3 nucleotides are TGTGCCACCAGCAGAGCGGCTAGCGGGACCCCGCGGAACTTC. The chain joins TRBV15 to TRBJ2-4; 9 bases fit TRBD2. CDR1 is LNHNV, CDR2 YYDKDF, per germline (reference sequence). The CDR3 spans 14 residues.

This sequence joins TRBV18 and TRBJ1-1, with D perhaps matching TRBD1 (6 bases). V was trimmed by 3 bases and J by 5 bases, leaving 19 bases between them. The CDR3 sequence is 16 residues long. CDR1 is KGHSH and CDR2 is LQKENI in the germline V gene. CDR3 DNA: TGTGCCAGCTCACCTTCCCTTCAAGGACAGCGGACTGAAGCTTTCTTT. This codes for CASSPSLQGQRTEAFF.

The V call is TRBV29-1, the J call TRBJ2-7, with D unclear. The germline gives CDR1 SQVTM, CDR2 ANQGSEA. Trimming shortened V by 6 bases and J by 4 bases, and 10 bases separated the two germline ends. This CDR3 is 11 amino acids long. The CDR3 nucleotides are TGCAGCGTCGCGAGCTGGTACGAGCAGTACTTC. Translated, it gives CSVASWYEQYF.

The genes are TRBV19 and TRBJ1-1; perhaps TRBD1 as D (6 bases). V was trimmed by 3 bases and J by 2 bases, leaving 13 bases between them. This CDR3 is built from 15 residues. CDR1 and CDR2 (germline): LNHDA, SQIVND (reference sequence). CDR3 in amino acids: CASSIRGGGNTEAFF. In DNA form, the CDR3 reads TGTGCCAGTAGTATTAGAGGGGGAGGTAACACTGAAGCTTTCTTT.

The CDR3 DNA reads TGTGCCAGCAGTACCCTGACAGCCCAAGAGACCCAGTACTTC. This translates into CASSTLTAQETQYF. This chain links TRBV27 with TRBJ2-5, with D tentatively TRBD1 (5 bases). V shed 5 bases and J shed 1 base, with 11 bases lying between them. The CDR3 runs to 14 residues. Germline V gene data show CDR1 as MNHEY and CDR2 as SMNVEV (reference sequence).

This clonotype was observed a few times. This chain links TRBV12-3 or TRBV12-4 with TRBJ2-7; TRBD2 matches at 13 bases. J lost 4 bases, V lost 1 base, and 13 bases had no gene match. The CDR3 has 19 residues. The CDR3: CASSLDGLAGEGGIYEQYF. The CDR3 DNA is TGTGCCAGCAGTTTAGACGGACTAGCGGGAGAGGGTGGGATATACGAGCAGTACTTC.

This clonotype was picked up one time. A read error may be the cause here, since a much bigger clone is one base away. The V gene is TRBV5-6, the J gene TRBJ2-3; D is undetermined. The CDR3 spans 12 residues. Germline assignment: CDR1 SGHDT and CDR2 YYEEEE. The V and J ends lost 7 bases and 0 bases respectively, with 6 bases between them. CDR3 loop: CASASSTDTQYF. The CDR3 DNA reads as TGTGCCAGCGCCTCCAGCACAGATACGCAGTATTTT.

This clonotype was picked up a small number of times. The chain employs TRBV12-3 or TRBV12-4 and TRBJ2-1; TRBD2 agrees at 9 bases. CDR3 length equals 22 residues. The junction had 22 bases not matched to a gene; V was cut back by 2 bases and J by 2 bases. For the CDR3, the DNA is TGTGCCAGCAGTTTAAGGTTCCGGATGGTGGGGCTAGCGGGATACGCCTACAATGAGCAGTTCTTC. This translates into CASSLRFRMVGLAGYAYNEQFF.

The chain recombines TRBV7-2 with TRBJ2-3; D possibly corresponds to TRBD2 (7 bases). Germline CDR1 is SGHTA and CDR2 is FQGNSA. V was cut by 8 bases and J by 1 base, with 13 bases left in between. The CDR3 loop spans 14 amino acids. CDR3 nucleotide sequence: TGTGCCAGCGGGCAGGGGAGGGGCACAGATACGCAGTATTTT. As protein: CASGQGRGTDTQYF.

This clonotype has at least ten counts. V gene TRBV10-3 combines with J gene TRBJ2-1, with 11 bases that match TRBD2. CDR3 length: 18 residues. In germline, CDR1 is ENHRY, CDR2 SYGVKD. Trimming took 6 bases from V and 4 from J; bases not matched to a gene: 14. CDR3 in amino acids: CAISALAGGHPSYNEQFF. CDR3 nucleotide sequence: TGTGCCATCAGCGCTCTAGCGGGAGGCCACCCATCATACAATGAGCAGTTCTTC.

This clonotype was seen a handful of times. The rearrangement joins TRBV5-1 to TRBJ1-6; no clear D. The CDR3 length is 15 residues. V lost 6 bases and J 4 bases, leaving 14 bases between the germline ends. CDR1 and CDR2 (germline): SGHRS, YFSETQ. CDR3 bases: TGCGCCAGCACCGACGCATCGGGGTATAATTCACCCCTCCACTTT. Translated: CASTDASGYNSPLHF.

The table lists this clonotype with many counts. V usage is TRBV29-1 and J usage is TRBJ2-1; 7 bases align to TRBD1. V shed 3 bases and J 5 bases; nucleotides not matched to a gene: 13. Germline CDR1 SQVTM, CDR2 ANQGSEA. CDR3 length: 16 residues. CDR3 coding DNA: TGCAGCGTTGATTTCGTAGGGCAGGGGGTCCACAATGAGCAGTTCTTC. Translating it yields CSVDFVGQGVHNEQFF.

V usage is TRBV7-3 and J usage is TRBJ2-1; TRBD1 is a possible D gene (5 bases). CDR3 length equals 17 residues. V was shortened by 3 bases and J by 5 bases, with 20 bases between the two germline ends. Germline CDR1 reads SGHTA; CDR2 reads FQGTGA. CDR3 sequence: CASSFISTAKGNNEQFF. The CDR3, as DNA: TGTGCCAGCAGCTTTATTTCGACAGCGAAGGGAAACAATGAGCAGTTCTTC.

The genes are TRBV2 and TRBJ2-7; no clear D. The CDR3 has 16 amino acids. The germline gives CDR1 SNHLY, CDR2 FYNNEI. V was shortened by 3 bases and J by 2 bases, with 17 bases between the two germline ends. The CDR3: CASSDSGEAKPYEQYF. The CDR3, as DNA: TGTGCCAGCAGTGACTCTGGAGAGGCTAAGCCCTACGAGCAGTACTTC.

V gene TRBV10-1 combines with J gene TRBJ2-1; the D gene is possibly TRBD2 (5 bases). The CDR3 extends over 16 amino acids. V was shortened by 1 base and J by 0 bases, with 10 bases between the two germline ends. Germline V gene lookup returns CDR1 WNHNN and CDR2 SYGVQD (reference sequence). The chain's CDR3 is CASSEYQRSSYNEQFF. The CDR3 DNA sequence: TGCGCCAGCAGTGAGTACCAGCGGAGCTCCTACAATGAGCAGTTCTTC.

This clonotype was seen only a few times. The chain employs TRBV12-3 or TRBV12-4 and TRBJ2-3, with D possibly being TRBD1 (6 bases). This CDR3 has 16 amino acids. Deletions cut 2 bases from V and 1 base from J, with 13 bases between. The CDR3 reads CASSLSGAAGTDTQYF. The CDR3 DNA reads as TGTGCCAGCAGTTTATCAGGGGCTGCTGGCACAGATACGCAGTATTTT.

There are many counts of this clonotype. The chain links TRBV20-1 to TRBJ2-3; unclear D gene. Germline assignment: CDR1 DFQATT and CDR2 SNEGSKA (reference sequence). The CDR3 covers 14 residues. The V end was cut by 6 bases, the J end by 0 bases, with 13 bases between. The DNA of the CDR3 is TGCAGTGCCCTGCGAGGTGGAAGCACAGATACGCAGTATTTT. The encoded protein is CSALRGGSTDTQYF.

DNA of the CDR3: TGCGCCAGCAGCTCTTATAAAGGCCCCTACGAGCAGTACTTC. It translates to CASSSYKGPYEQYF. The chain has TRBV5-1 and TRBJ2-7; D is uncertain. This CDR3 has 14 amino acids. CDR1 is SGHRS, CDR2 YFSETQ, per germline. The V end was cut by 3 bases, the J end by 2 bases, with 12 bases between.

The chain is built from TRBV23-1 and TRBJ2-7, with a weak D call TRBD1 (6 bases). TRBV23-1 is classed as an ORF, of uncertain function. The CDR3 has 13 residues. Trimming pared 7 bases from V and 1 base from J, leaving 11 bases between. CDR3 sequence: CASNHRESYEQYF. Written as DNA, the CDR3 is TGCGCCAGCAATCACAGGGAATCCTACGAGCAGTACTTC.

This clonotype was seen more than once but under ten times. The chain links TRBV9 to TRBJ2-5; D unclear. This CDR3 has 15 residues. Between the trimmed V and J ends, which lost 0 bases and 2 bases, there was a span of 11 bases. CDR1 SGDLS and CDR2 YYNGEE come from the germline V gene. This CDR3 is CASSVAGTPQETQYF. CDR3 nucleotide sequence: TGTGCCAGCAGCGTAGCGGGCACCCCACAAGAGACCCAGTACTTC.

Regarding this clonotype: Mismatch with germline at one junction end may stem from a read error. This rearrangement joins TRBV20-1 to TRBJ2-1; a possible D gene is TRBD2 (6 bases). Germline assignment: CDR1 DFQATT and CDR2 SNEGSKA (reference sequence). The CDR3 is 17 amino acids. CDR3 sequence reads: CCASDPLAPSSYNEQFF. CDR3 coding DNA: TGCTGTGCTAGCGACCCCCTAGCGCCCAGCTCCTACAATGAGCAGTTCTTC.